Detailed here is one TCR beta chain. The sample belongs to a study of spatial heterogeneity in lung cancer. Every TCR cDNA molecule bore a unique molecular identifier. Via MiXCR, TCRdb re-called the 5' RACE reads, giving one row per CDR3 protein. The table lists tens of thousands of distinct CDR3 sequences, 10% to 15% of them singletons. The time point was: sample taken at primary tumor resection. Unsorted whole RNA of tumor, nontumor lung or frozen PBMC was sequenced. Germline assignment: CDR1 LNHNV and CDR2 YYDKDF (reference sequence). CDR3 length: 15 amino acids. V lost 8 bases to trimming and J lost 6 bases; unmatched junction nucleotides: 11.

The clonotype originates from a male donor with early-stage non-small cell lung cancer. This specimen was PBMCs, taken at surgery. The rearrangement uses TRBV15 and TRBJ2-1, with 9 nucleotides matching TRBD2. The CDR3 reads CATSQSGRSGNEQFF. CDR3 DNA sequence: TGTGCCACCTCTCAGAGCGGGAGGTCGGGCAATGAGCAGTTCTTC.